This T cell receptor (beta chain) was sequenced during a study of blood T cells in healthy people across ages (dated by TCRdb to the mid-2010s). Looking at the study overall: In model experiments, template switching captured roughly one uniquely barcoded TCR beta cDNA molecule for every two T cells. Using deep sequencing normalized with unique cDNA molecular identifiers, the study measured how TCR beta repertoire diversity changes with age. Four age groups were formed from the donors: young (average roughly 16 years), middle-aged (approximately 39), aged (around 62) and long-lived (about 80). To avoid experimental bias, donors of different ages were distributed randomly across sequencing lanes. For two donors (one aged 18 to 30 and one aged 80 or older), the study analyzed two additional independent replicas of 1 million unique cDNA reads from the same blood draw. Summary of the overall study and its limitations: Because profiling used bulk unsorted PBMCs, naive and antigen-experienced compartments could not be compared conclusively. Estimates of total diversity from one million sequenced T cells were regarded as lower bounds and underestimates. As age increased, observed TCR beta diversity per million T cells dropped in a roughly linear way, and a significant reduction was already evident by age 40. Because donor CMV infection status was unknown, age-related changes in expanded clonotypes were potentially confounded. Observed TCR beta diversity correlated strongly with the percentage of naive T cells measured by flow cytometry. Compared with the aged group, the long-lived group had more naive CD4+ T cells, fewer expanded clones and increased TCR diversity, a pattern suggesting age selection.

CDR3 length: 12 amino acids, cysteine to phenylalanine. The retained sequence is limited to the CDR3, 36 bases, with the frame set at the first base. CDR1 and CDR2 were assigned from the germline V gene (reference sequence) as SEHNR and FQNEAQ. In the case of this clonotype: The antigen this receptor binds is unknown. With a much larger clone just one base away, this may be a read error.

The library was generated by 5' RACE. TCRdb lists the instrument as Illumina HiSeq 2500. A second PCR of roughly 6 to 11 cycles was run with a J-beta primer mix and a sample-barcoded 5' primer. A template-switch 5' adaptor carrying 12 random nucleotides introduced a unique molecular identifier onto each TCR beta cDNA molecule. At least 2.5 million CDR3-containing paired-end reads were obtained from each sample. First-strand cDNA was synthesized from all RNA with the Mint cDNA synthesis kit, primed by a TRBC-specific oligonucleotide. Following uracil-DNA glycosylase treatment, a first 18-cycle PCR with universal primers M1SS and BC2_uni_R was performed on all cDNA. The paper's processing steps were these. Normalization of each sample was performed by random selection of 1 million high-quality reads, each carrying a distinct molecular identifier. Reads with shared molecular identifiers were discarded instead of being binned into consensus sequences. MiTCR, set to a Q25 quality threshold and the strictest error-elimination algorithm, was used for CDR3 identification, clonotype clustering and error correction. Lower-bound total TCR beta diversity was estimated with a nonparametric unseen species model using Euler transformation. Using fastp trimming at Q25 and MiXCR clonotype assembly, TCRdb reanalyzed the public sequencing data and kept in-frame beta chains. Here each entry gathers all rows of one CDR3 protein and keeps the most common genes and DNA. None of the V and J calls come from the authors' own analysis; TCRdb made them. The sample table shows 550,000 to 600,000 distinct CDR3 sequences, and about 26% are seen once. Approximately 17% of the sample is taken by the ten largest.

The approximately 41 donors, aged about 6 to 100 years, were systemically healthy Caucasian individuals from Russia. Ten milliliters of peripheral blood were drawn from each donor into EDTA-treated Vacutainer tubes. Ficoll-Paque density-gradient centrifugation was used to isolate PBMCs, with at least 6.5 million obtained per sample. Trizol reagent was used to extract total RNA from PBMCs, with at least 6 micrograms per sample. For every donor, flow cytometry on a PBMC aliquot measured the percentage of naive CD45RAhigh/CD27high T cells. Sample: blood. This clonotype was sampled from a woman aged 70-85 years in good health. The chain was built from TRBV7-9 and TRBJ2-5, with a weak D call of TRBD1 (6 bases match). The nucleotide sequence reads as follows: TGTGCCAGCGGGGTGAACAGGGAGACCAAGTACTTC. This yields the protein CASGVNRETKYF.